The 12 T cell receptor beta chains listed next were all sequenced from one sample in a study of chemoradiotherapy in HPV16-positive cancers. Profiled with immunoSEQ multiplex PCR; TCRdb holds only in-frame clones, not every one. The table shows about 5,100 clones, with 70% to 85% occurring only once. The source material was tumor tissue, sampled from a patient who underwent chemoradiotherapy. Receptor source: a human donor with HPV-associated anogenital cancer.

The J gene is TRBJ2-1, the V gene TRBV29-1; TRBD2 might be the D (5 bases). Looked up from germline, CDR1 is SQVTM and CDR2 is ANQGSEA. The V gene lost 7 bases and the J gene lost 8 bases, with 15 bases spanning the gap. This CDR3 has 12 amino acids. CDR3 in amino acids: CSAIGGADEQFF. The CDR3 region has the DNA TGCAGCGCTATAGGAGGAGCGGATGAGCAGTTCTTC.

Here the CDR3 reads CASSLDGGRYGYTF. CDR3 bases: TGCGCCAGCAGCTTGGATGGGGGAAGGTATGGCTACACCTTC. The chain uses TRBV5-1 and TRBJ1-2, with a tentative D call TRBD1 (5 bases). V was shortened by 0 bases and J by 5 bases, with 11 bases between the two germline ends. The germline V gene has CDR1 SGHRS and CDR2 YFSETQ. The length of the CDR3 is 14 residues.

V gene TRBV6-6 combines with J gene TRBJ2-1, with TRBD2 identical over 9 bases. The germline CDR1 and CDR2 sequences are MNHNY and SVGAGI (reference sequence). V gave up 0 bases and J gave up 7 bases; unmatched junction bases: 7. The CDR3 sequence is 16 residues long. CDR3 in DNA: TGTGCCAGCAGTTACTCGGGGGCGGGGGGGCCGAATGAGCAGTTCTTC. Protein sequence: CASSYSGAGGPNEQFF.

J is TRBJ1-5 and V is TRBV10-2; 8 bases map to TRBD1. The CDR3 length is 15 residues. Germline lookup yields CDR1 WSHSY and CDR2 SAAADI. V trimming: 6 bases; J trimming: 0 bases; junction bases outside the gene matches: 4. CDR3 bases: TGCGCCAGCAGACAGGGGGGCTCTAGCAATCAGCCCCAGCATTTT. This codes for CASRQGGSSNQPQHF.

The chain recombines TRBV7-2 with TRBJ2-7; tentative D call: TRBD1 (6 bases). The germline CDR1 and CDR2 sequences are SGHTA and FQGNSA. CDR3 size: 15 residues. V was cut by 1 base and J by 1 base, with 11 bases left in between. Here the CDR3 reads CASSLVGTSSYEQYF. CDR3 in DNA: TGTGCCAGCAGCTTAGTCGGGACAAGTTCCTACGAGCAGTACTTC. Combining the CDR3 with reference TRBV7-2 and TRBJ2-7 gives the whole variable domain GAGVSQSPSNKVTEKGKDVELRCDPISGHTALYWYRQSLGQGLEFLIYFQGNSAPDKSGLPSDRFSAERTGGSVSTLTIQRTQQEDSAVYLCASSLVGTSSYEQYFGPGTRLTVT.

The V and J genes are TRBV7-9 and TRBJ2-7, with 8 bases matching TRBD1. The germline V gene encodes CDR1 SEHNR and CDR2 FQNEAQ (reference sequence). CDR3 size: 14 residues. V lost 4 bases, J lost 4 bases, and 6 bases stayed unmatched. In DNA, the CDR3 is TGTGCCAGCAGCTACACGACAGGGGAATACGAGCAGTACTTC. This sequence encodes CASSYTTGEYEQYF.

The chain uses TRBV7-3 and TRBJ2-3; D not resolved. The CDR3 has 13 amino acids. Trimming removed 1 base at V and 6 bases at J, with 8 bases between. Germline V gene lookup returns CDR1 SGHTA and CDR2 FQGTGA. CDR3 protein: CASSLSARDTQYF. The CDR3 DNA reads as TGTGCCAGCAGCTTAAGTGCGCGGGATACGCAGTATTTT. Full variable domain (outside the CDR3, taken from reference TRBV7-3 and TRBJ2-3): GAGVSQTPSNKVTEKGKYVELRCDPISGHTALYWYRQSLGQGPEFLIYFQGTGAADDSGLPNDRFFAVRPEGSVSTLKIQRTERGDSAVYLCASSLSARDTQYFGPGTRLTVL.

V usage is TRBV5-1 and J usage is TRBJ1-1; D gene uncertain. In germline, CDR1 is SGHRS, CDR2 YFSETQ. The CDR3 is made up of 15 amino acids. Trimming took off 6 bases at V and 1 base at J, with 16 bases between the two ends. The CDR3 spells CASTLERGRNTEAFF. Written as DNA, the CDR3 is TGCGCCAGCACCCTCGAACGTGGCAGGAACACTGAAGCTTTCTTT.

The V and J genes are TRBV7-6 and TRBJ1-2; the match to TRBD1 covers 7 bases. The CDR3 consists of 15 residues. Germline CDR1 reads SGHVS; CDR2 reads FNYEAQ. The V segment lost 5 bases and the J segment 3 bases; nucleotides outside the gene matches: 9. The CDR3, as DNA: TGTGCCAGCAGCCGAGGAACAGGGGATGACTATGGCTACACCTTC. It translates to CASSRGTGDDYGYTF.

V is TRBV4-1 and J is TRBJ2-7, with D perhaps given as TRBD1 or TRBD2 (6 bases each). Per germline, CDR1 MGHRA and CDR2 YSYEKL. The CDR3 spans 15 residues. The V and J ends lost 5 bases and 3 bases respectively, with 17 bases between them. Here the CDR3 DNA reads TGCGCCAGCAGCTCGGGGGCCGGCGGGATCTACGAGCAGTACTTC. Protein: CASSSGAGGIYEQYF.

This clone was counted once. The chain has TRBV11-3 and TRBJ2-7; 8 bases align to TRBD2. CDR3 length: 16 amino acids. V dropped 3 bases and J dropped 1; count of bases not matched to a gene: 8. Germline V CDR1 and CDR2: SGHNT, YENEEA. CDR3 in amino acids: CASSFLSASGSYEQYF. In DNA, the CDR3 is TGTGCCAGCAGCTTTCTGTCGGCTAGCGGGTCCTACGAGCAGTACTTC.

The chain has TRBV27 and TRBJ1-1; D is unclear. Trimming took off 3 bases at V and 11 bases at J, with 16 bases between the two ends. The CDR3 totals 13 residues. Germline V gene sequence: CDR1 MNHEY, CDR2 SMNVEV (reference sequence). The CDR3, as DNA: TGTGCCAGCAGTTTGGAAGGATCTCTTGCCGCTTTCTTT. Translating it yields CASSLEGSLAAFF.